Here is one T cell receptor beta chain with its context. Its antigen is unknown. This entry is derived from a study of cytomegalovirus exposure and HLA in healthy donors. The study's findings and limits: In a later analysis, a missense DCLRE1C variant was linked to TCR beta V- and J-gene trimming.

PCR primers comprised 60 Vbeta and 13 Jbeta primers. Generated by immunoSEQ multiplex PCR, the TCRdb table keeps only in-frame clones and is missing some. This sample yields about 130,000 clones, of which 81% are seen a single time; approximately 4% belongs to the top ten. The CDR3 is 12 amino acids. CDR1 is LNHNV, CDR2 YYDKDF, per germline (reference sequence). Trimming cost V 0 bases and J 10 bases, with 8 bases left between them. This sequence originates from a man between 18 and 35 years old in good health and CMV-seropositive. Sequenced input: PBMCs. V and J are TRBV15 and TRBJ2-3; D ambiguous. This chain's CDR3 is CATSRDGRAQYF. CDR3 DNA sequence: TGTGCCACCAGCAGAGATGGTCGGGCGCAGTATTTT.